This T cell receptor beta chain was profiled in a study of immune evolution from preneoplasia to lung adenocarcinoma. Assay used: immunoSEQ multiplex PCR; TCRdb lists only in-frame clones, some missing. The sample carries about 14,000 clones, approximately 83% recorded once. The specimen was FFPE lung adenocarcinoma in situ tissue. The source is a donor at least 70 years old with lung adenocarcinoma.

CDR3 residues: CASSRLGLGTYEQYF. CDR3 in DNA: TGTGCCAGCAGCCGACTGGGACTAGGGACCTACGAGCAGTACTTC. V and J are TRBV11-2 and TRBJ2-7, with 8 bases aligning to TRBD2. This CDR3 contains 15 residues. Germline CDR1 is SGHAT and CDR2 is FQNNGV. The trim removed 5 bases at V and 2 bases at J, leaving 8 bases unmatched.